Shown below are 29 T cell receptor beta chains from a single sample sequenced in a study of T cell repertoires in aging, cancer and after chemotherapy. TCR beta rearrangements were amplified from peripheral blood genomic DNA. Rearranged V-D-J TRB sequences were amplified with a mixed TRB-A/B primer pool. One entry per CDR3 protein results from TCRdb running MiXCR on the multiplex PCR reads. In the table there are some 700 distinct CDR3 sequences, about 20% of which are singletons. Sequencing was done on a sample of blood. The receptor set was obtained from a human donor with a solid tumor.

This clonotype counts as large. The J gene is TRBJ1-3, the V gene TRBV6-5, with 9 positions matching TRBD1. V lost 11 bases to trimming and J lost 4 bases; unmatched junction nucleotides: 6. The germline V gene has CDR1 MNHEY and CDR2 SVGAGI. CDR3 length equals 13 residues. The CDR3 here is CASEGTGGNTIYF. The CDR3 DNA reads TGTGCCTCCGAGGGGACAGGGGGAAACACCATATATTTT.

This clonotype was detected a few times. The chain combines TRBV5-4 with TRBJ2-7, with 7 positions matching TRBD1. Germline V gene data show CDR1 as SGHNT and CDR2 as YYREEE (reference sequence). V was pared by 0 bases and J by 0 bases, with 3 bases of the junction left unmatched. The CDR3 runs to 15 residues. The CDR3 nucleotides are TGTGCCAGCAGCTTGGGACAGGGCCTCTCCTACGAGCAGTACTTC. This gives the protein CASSLGQGLSYEQYF. The variable domain in full, with the rest retrieved from reference TRBV5-4 and TRBJ2-7, is ETGVTQSPTHLIKTRGQQVTLRCSSQSGHNTVSWYQQALGQGPQFIFQYYREEENGRGNFPPRFSGLQFPNYSSELNVNALELDDSALYLCASSLGQGLSYEQYFGPGTRLTVT.

The chain recombines TRBV12-3 or TRBV12-4 with TRBJ1-2, with D tentatively TRBD1 (5 bases). The CDR3 has 11 residues. Trimming pared 2 bases from V and 7 bases from J, leaving 5 bases between. The CDR3 sequence is CASSLRGGYTF. The CDR3 bases are TGTGCCAGCAGTTTAAGGGGTGGCTACACCTTC.

The chain combines TRBV7-9 with TRBJ2-5, with 8 bases fitting TRBD1. The CDR3 is 16 amino acids. V was pared by 2 bases and J by 2 bases, with 7 bases of the junction left unmatched. Germline V gene sequence: CDR1 SEHNR, CDR2 FQNEAQ (reference sequence). The CDR3 is CASSLSWTGTQETQYF. The CDR3 DNA sequence: TGTGCCAGCAGCTTATCGTGGACAGGGACTCAAGAGACCCAGTACTTC.

The chain uses TRBV18 and TRBJ1-3; D is ambiguous. The CDR3 length is 16 residues. Germline CDR1 and CDR2: KGHSH and LQKENI. Trimming removed 3 bases from V and 2 bases from J, with 14 bases in between. The CDR3 DNA is TGTGCCAGCTCACCCCCCCACGACGGAGCTGGAAACACCATATATTTT. It translates to CASSPPHDGAGNTIYF.

By its share, this clonotype is large. V is TRBV20-1 and J is TRBJ1-1, with a tentative D call TRBD1 (6 bases). CDR3 length: 12 amino acids. The germline V gene encodes CDR1 DFQATT and CDR2 SNEGSKA (reference sequence). The germline V and J ends were trimmed by 2 bases and 11 bases, with 15 bases remaining between them. The chain's CDR3 is CSARLRGGEAFF. CDR3 coding DNA: TGCAGTGCTAGATTGCGCGGGGGCGAGGCTTTCTTT.

By proportion, this clonotype is large. This sequence joins TRBV5-4 and TRBJ1-1; D is undetermined. Trimming cost V 0 bases and J 3 bases, with 12 bases left between them. Germline CDR1 SGHNT, CDR2 YYREEE (reference sequence). The CDR3 has 15 residues. CDR3 protein: CASSLGRPADTEAFF. The CDR3 nucleotides are TGTGCCAGCAGCTTGGGACGCCCGGCGGACACTGAAGCTTTCTTT.

This clonotype was detected a few times. The chain employs TRBV5-1 and TRBJ2-7; perhaps TRBD1 as D (5 bases). Germline values: CDR1 SGHRS, CDR2 YFSETQ. V was cut by 4 bases and J by 2 bases, with 16 bases left in between. The CDR3 sequence is 15 residues long. DNA for the CDR3: TGCGCCAGCAGCCTGGGGCAGGTGCGTGCCTACGAGCAGTACTTC. Translating it yields CASSLGQVRAYEQYF.

Notes on this clonotype: This clone may be a read error of a much larger clone one base away. The rearrangement joins TRBV19 to TRBJ1-1; D gene uncertain. V lost 6 bases and J 0 bases, leaving 8 bases between the germline ends. The CDR3 sequence is 13 residues long. CDR1 is LNHDA, CDR2 SQIVND, per germline (reference sequence). In nucleotides, the CDR3 is TGTGCCAGTAGAACTGGTTTGAACACTGAAGCTTTCTTT. Translated: CASRTGLNTEAFF.

This clonotype is medium-sized. The chain carries TRBV30 and TRBJ1-4; 8 nucleotides align to TRBD1. V shed 2 bases, J shed 17 bases, and the junction held 10 bases outside the gene matches. Germline CDR1 is GTSNPN and CDR2 is SVGIG (reference sequence). This CDR3 spans 12 amino acids. The CDR3 loop reads CAWSPGGWEFFF. CDR3 nucleotide sequence: TGTGCCTGGAGTCCAGGGGGCTGGGAATTTTTTTTT.

This clonotype is termed large (0.1 to 1%). The chain combines TRBV20-1 with TRBJ2-7; possibly TRBD2 for D (6 bases). This CDR3 region has 15 residues. The germline CDR1 and CDR2 sequences are DFQATT and SNEGSKA (reference sequence). V was cut by 0 bases and J by 4 bases, with 16 bases left in between. The CDR3 coding sequence is TGCAGTGCTAGAGAACTTCCGGGACTCACATACGAGCAGTACTTC. It translates to CSARELPGLTYEQYF.

In this sample, this clonotype is large. The CDR3 sequence is CAWTRPGARTEAFF. The CDR3 region has the DNA TGTGCCTGGACTCGTCCGGGAGCCCGCACTGAAGCTTTCTTT. The gene calls are TRBV30 and TRBJ1-1; no firm D call. The V end was cut by 4 bases, the J end by 4 bases, with 16 bases between. This CDR3 is 14 amino acids long. Per the germline V gene, CDR1 is GTSNPN and CDR2 is SVGIG (reference sequence).

This clonotype is deemed medium-sized. The J gene is TRBJ2-3, the V gene TRBV6-1, with D unclear. V was pared by 4 bases and J by 0 bases, with 11 bases between. CDR1 MNHNS and CDR2 SASEGT come from the germline V gene. The CDR3 is 15 amino acids. CDR3 protein: CASSATRPSTDTQYF. The CDR3 DNA reads as TGTGCCAGCAGTGCGACCAGACCTAGCACAGATACGCAGTATTTT.

The V call is TRBV7-2, the J call TRBJ2-3; 12 bases map to TRBD2. The junction had 8 bases not matched to a gene; V was cut back by 4 bases and J by 6 bases. This CDR3 region has 16 residues. Germline V gene data show CDR1 as SGHTA and CDR2 as FQGNSA. The CDR3 sequence: CASSSRLAGAGDTQYF. CDR3 nucleotide sequence: TGTGCCAGCAGCTCCCGACTAGCGGGGGCGGGGGATACGCAGTATTTT.

Comment on this clonotype: Its ends do not fully match the called genes, so a read error is possible. This chain uses TRBV6-5 with TRBJ1-1, with 7 positions matching TRBD1. This CDR3 has 15 amino acids. CDR1 is MNHEY, CDR2 SVGAGI, per germline. The CDR3 region has the DNA TGTGCCAGCAGTACGACAGGGCGTGGGAACACTAAAGCTTTCTTT. Protein sequence: CASSTTGRGNTKAFF.

The chain is built from TRBV7-2 and TRBJ2-7; 11 bases are shared with TRBD2. Germline CDR1 and CDR2: SGHTA and FQGNSA. After removal of 5 bases from V and 3 bases from J, the junction contained 6 bases not matched to a gene. The length of the CDR3 is 15 residues. The CDR3 loop is CASSVPGLADYEQYF. In DNA form, the CDR3 reads TGTGCCAGCAGCGTCCCGGGACTAGCGGACTACGAGCAGTACTTC. The variable domain in full, with the rest retrieved from reference TRBV7-2 and TRBJ2-7, is GAGVSQSPSNKVTEKGKDVELRCDPISGHTALYWYRQSLGQGLEFLIYFQGNSAPDKSGLPSDRFSAERTGGSVSTLTIQRTQQEDSAVYLCASSVPGLADYEQYFGPGTRLTVT.

By its share, this clonotype is large. The chain links TRBV6-5 to TRBJ1-1; D is unresolved. Germline CDR1 and CDR2: MNHEY and SVGAGI. There are 13 residues in the CDR3. V gave up 7 bases and J gave up 3 bases, with 12 bases separating them. The CDR3 sequence: CASTQAGHTEAFF. CDR3 nucleotide sequence: TGTGCCAGCACTCAGGCGGGTCACACTGAAGCTTTCTTT.

This clonotype was seen a handful of times. The gene calls are TRBV5-5 and TRBJ1-1; D possibly corresponds to TRBD1 (5 bases). CDR3 length equals 15 residues. V was trimmed by 4 bases and J by 2 bases, leaving 15 bases between them. The germline V gene has CDR1 SGHKS and CDR2 YYEKEE (reference sequence). Here the CDR3 DNA reads TGTGCCAGCAGCGGGTCACGGACACTCAACACTGAAGCTTTCTTT. This sequence encodes CASSGSRTLNTEAFF. Based on the CDR3 plus reference TRBV5-5 and TRBJ1-1, the full variable domain is DAGVTQSPTHLIKTRGQQVTLRCSPISGHKSVSWYQQVLGQGPQFIFQYYEKEERGRGNFPDRFSARQFPNYSSELNVNALLLGDSALYLCASSGSRTLNTEAFFGQGTRLTVV.

The genes are TRBV30 and TRBJ2-3; D is ambiguous. Trimming left V 0 bases short and J 3 bases short, with 7 bases between. The germline V gene has CDR1 GTSNPN and CDR2 SVGIG (reference sequence). There are 13 residues in the CDR3. The CDR3 bases are TGTGCCTGGAGTGTACTTTCTACAGATACGCAGTATTTT. Translation: CAWSVLSTDTQYF.

Relative to its sample, this clonotype is large. The chain has TRBV19 and TRBJ1-2; D might be TRBD1 (6 bases). The ends were cut back, 5 bases at V and 5 bases at J, with 21 bases in the middle. From germline, CDR1 is LNHDA and CDR2 SQIVND (reference sequence). This CDR3 has 16 amino acids. CDR3 nucleotide sequence: TGTGCCAGTAGTCCGACTCACGGGGGCGCCCCATATGGCTACACCTTC. This sequence encodes CASSPTHGGAPYGYTF.

This clonotype is categorized as large. The chain couples TRBV7-6 to TRBJ1-1; D is undetermined. Germline loops: CDR1 SGHVS, CDR2 FNYEAQ. Trimming left V 5 bases short and J 7 bases short, with 17 bases between. The CDR3 length is 14 residues. CDR3 in DNA: TGTGCCAGCAGCCCGATAGAGGGCCAGTATGAAGCTTTCTTT. This codes for CASSPIEGQYEAFF.

This CDR3 reads CAWSNSKMGNSPLHF. CDR3 nucleotide sequence: TGTGCCTGGAGTAACTCCAAGATGGGGAATTCACCCCTCCACTTT. The chain has TRBV30 and TRBJ1-6; D is unresolved. V dropped 2 bases and J dropped 7 bases, with 15 bases sitting between them. The CDR3 contains 15 residues. Germline V lookup: CDR1 GTSNPN, CDR2 SVGIG (reference sequence). Looking up the rest from reference TRBV30 and TRBJ1-6 gives the full variable domain: SQTIHQWPATLVQPVGSPLSLECTVEGTSNPNLYWYRQAAGRGLQLLFYSVGIGQISSEVPQNLSASRPQDRQFILSSKKLLLSDSGFYLCAWSNSKMGNSPLHFGNGTRLTVT.

This clonotype has more than one count but fewer than ten. The chain has TRBV27 and TRBJ1-1; 11 bases are shared with TRBD1. V was clipped by 3 bases and J by 6 bases; unmatched bases: 6. The CDR3 is 15 residues long. The germline gives CDR1 MNHEY, CDR2 SMNVEV (reference sequence). The CDR3 spells CASSFSDRGLAEAFF. The CDR3 nucleotides are TGTGCCAGCAGTTTTTCGGACAGGGGGCTAGCTGAAGCTTTCTTT.

This clonotype was detected only a few times. The chain is built from TRBV20-1 and TRBJ2-3, with no clear D. Germline V gene lookup returns CDR1 DFQATT and CDR2 SNEGSKA (reference sequence). The CDR3 length is 14 residues. V lost 6 bases, J lost 4 bases, and 17 bases lay in between. The CDR3 DNA sequence: TGCAGTGCCTTGGGTAGGGAAGCAGCAGATACGCAGTATTTT. Residues: CSALGREAADTQYF.

This clonotype is deemed large. The chain employs TRBV7-2 and TRBJ2-5, with 8 bases matching TRBD2. The CDR3 totals 16 residues. Losses at the gene ends were 3 bases for V and 1 base for J; bases not matched to a gene: 7. Germline values: CDR1 SGHTA, CDR2 FQGNSA. The CDR3 region is CASSFQGAGGQETQYF. The CDR3 DNA reads TGTGCCAGCAGCTTCCAAGGGGCGGGGGGCCAAGAGACCCAGTACTTC. Based on the CDR3 plus reference TRBV7-2 and TRBJ2-5, the full variable domain is GAGVSQSPSNKVTEKGKDVELRCDPISGHTALYWYRQSLGQGLEFLIYFQGNSAPDKSGLPSDRFSAERTGGSVSTLTIQRTQQEDSAVYLCASSFQGAGGQETQYFGPGTRLLVL.

The gene calls are TRBV6-2 or TRBV6-3 and TRBJ1-4, with D uncertain. V lost 7 bases to trimming and J lost 1 base, with 19 bases between them. This CDR3 region has 17 residues. Per the germline V gene, CDR1 is MNHEY and CDR2 is SVGEGT. The CDR3 DNA reads TGTGCCAGCAACTCCATCCGGGCCCGGGGAACTAATGAAAAACTGTTTTTT. It codes for CASNSIRARGTNEKLFF.

This clonotype is termed large. This sequence joins TRBV6-5 and TRBJ1-6; TRBD1 aligns across 9 bases. Germline values: CDR1 MNHEY, CDR2 SVGAGI. The CDR3 consists of 15 residues. Trimming removed 1 base from V and 5 bases from J; junction bases left unmatched: 0. CDR3 in amino acids: CASSYWDRDNSPLHF. The DNA of the CDR3 is TGTGCCAGCAGTTACTGGGACAGGGATAATTCACCCCTCCACTTT.

The J gene is TRBJ1-2, the V gene TRBV6-1, with TRBD1 as a possible D gene (6 bases). The CDR3 contains 16 residues. Trimming removed 7 bases from V and 8 bases from J, with 26 bases in between. Per germline, CDR1 MNHNS and CDR2 SASEGT. The CDR3 sequence is CASTERGGGLNDGYTF. Here the CDR3 DNA reads TGTGCCAGCACCGAAAGGGGGGGGGGGCTGAACGACGGCTACACCTTC.

This clonotype was detected a few times. The rearrangement links TRBV5-1 to TRBJ2-1; D ambiguous. The germline CDR1 and CDR2 sequences are SGHRS and YFSETQ. This CDR3 region has 14 residues. V was pared by 5 bases and J by 9 bases, with 18 bases between. CDR3 nucleotide sequence: TGCGCCAGCAGTGATGCTAGTGGCACCACTGAGCAGTTCTTC. Translation gives CASSDASGTTEQFF. Drawing the rest from reference TRBV5-1 and TRBJ2-1, the complete variable domain is KAGVTQTPRYLIKTRGQQVTLSCSPISGHRSVSWYQQTPGQGLQFLFEYFSETQRNKGNFPGRFSGRQFSNSRSEMNVSTLELGDSALYLCASSDASGTTEQFFGPGTRLTVL.